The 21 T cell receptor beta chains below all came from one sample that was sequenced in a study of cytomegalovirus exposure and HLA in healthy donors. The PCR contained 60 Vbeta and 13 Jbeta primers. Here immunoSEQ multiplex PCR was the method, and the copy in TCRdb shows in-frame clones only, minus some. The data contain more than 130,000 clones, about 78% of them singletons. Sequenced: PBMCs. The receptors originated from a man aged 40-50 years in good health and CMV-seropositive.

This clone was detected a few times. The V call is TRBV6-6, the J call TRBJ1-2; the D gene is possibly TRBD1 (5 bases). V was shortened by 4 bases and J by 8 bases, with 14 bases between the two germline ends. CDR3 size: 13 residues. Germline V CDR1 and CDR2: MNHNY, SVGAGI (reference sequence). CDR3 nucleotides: TGTGCCAGCAGTTCACGCCAGGGAACGGGCTACACCTTC. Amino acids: CASSSRQGTGYTF.

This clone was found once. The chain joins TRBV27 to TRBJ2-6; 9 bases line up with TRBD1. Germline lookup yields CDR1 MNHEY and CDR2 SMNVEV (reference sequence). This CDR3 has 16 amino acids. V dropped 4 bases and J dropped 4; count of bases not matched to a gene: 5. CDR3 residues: CASSWGQGTGANVLTF. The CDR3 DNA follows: TGTGCCAGCAGTTGGGGACAGGGTACCGGGGCCAACGTCCTGACTTTC.

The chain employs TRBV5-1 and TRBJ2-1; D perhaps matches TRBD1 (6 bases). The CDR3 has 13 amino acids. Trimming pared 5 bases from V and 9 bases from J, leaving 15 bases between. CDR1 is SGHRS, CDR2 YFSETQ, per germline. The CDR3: CASSHITGREQFF. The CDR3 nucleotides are TGCGCCAGCAGTCATATCACAGGGCGTGAGCAGTTCTTC.

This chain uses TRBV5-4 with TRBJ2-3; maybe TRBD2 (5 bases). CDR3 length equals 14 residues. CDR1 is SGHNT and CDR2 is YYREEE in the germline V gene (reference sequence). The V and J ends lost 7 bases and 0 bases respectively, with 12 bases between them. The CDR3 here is CASLAGPSTDTQYF. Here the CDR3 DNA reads TGTGCCAGCCTGGCGGGCCCTAGCACAGATACGCAGTATTTT.

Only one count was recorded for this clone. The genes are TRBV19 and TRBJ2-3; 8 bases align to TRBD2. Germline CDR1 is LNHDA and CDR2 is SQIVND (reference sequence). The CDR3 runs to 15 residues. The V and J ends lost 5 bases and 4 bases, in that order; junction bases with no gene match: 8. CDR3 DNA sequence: TGTGCCAGTAGTTCCGTAGCGGGGAGGGCAGATACGCAGTATTTT. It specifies CASSSVAGRADTQYF.

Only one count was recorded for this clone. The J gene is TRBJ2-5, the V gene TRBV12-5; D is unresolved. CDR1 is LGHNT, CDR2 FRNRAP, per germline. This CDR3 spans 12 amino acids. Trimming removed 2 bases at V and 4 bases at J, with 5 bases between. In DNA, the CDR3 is TGTGCTAGTGGTTTGTCCGGAGAGACCCAGTACTTC. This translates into CASGLSGETQYF. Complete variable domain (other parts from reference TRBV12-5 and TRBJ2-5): DARVTQTPRHKVTEMGQEVTMRCQPILGHNTVFWYRQTMMQGLELLAYFRNRAPLDDSGMPKDRFSAEMPDATLATLKIQPSEPRDSAVYFCASGLSGETQYFGPGTRLLVL.

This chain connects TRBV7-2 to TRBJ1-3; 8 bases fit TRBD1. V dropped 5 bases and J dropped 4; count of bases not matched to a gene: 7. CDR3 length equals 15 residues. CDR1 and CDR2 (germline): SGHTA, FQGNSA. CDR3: CASSARGQPGNTIYF. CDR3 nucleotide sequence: TGTGCCAGCAGCGCCAGGGGGCAACCGGGAAACACCATATATTTT.

Written as DNA, the CDR3 is TGTGCCAGCAACGCGGACAGGGGGGTTCTAGCCAAAAACATTCAGTACTTC. Translation: CASNADRGVLAKNIQYF. The chain uses TRBV5-6 and TRBJ2-4, with TRBD1 identical over 10 bases. Germline V gives CDR1 SGHDT, CDR2 YYEEEE. V shed 6 bases, J shed 0 bases, and the junction held 9 bases outside the gene matches. The CDR3 runs 17 residues.

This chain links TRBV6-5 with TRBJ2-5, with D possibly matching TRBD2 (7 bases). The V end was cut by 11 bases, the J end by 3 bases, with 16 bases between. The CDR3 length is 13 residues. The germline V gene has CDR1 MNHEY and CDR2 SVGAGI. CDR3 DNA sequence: TGTGCCTTCCAAAAGGGGGGGAAAGAGACCCAGTACTTC. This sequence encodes CAFQKGGKETQYF.

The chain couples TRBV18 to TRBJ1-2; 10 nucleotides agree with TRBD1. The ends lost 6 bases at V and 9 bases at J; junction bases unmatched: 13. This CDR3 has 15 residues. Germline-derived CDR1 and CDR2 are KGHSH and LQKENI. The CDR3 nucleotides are TGTGCCAGCTCGCCCGTGGGACAGGGGCTTGGGCGCTACACCTTC. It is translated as CASSPVGQGLGRYTF.

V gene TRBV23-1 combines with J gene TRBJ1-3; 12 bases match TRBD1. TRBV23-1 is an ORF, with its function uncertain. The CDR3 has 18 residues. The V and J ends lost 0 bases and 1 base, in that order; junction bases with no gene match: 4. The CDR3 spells CASSQSGTGGPSGNTIYF. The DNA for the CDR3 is TGCGCCAGCAGTCAATCGGGGACAGGGGGCCCGTCTGGAAACACCATATATTTT.

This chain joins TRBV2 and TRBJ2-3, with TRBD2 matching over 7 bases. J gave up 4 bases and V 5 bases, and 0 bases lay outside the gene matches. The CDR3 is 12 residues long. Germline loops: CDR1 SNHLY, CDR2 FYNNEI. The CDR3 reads CASSRGADTQYF. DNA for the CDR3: TGTGCCAGCAGTCGGGGGGCAGATACGCAGTATTTT.

CDR3: CASSLGARADANYGYTF. In DNA form, the CDR3 reads TGCGCCAGCAGCTTGGGAGCGCGGGCAGATGCTAACTATGGCTACACCTTC. The chain uses TRBV5-1 and TRBJ1-2; D unclear. Germline V gene sequence: CDR1 SGHRS, CDR2 YFSETQ. This CDR3 contains 17 residues. The germline V and J ends were trimmed by 0 bases and 0 bases, with 15 bases remaining between them.

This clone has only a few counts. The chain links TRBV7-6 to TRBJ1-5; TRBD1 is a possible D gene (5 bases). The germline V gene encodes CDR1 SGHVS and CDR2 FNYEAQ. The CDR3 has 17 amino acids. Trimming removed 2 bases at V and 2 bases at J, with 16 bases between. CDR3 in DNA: TGTGCCAGCAGCTTATATACAGGAGCCATAGGCAATCAGCCCCAGCATTTT. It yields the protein CASSLYTGAIGNQPQHF. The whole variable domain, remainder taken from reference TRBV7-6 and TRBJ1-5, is GAGVSQSPRYKVTKRGQDVALRCDPISGHVSLYWYRQALGQGPEFLTYFNYEAQQDKSGLPNDRFSAERPEGSISTLTIQRTEQRDSAMYRCASSLYTGAIGNQPQHFGDGTRLSIL.

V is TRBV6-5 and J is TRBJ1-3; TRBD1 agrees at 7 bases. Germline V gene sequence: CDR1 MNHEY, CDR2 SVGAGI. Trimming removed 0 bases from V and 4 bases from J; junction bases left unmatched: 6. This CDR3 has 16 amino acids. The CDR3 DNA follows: TGTGCCAGCAGTTACTCGAAGGGGGCATCGGGAAACACCATATATTTT. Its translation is CASSYSKGASGNTIYF.

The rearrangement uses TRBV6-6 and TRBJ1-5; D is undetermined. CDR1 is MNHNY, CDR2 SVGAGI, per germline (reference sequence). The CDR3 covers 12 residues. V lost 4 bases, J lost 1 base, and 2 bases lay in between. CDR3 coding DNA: TGTGCCAGCAGTTTAAGCAATCAGCCCCAGCATTTT. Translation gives CASSLSNQPQHF.

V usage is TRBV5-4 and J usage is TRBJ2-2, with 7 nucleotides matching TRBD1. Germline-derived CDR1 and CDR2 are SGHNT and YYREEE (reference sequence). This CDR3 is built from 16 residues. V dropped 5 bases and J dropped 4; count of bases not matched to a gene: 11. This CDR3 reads CASRSANRGSTGELFF. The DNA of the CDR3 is TGTGCCAGCAGGTCCGCAAACAGGGGCAGCACCGGGGAGCTGTTTTTT.

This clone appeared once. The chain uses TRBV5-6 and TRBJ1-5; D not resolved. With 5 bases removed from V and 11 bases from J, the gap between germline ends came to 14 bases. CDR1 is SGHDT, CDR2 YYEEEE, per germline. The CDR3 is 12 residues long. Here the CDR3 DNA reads TGTGCCAGCAGTCTCGGCGGTGGAGCCCAGCATTTT. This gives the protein CASSLGGGAQHF. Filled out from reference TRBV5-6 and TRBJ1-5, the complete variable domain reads DAGVTQSPTHLIKTRGQQVTLRCSPKSGHDTVSWYQQALGQGPQFIFQYYEEEERQRGNFPDRFSGHQFPNYSSELNVNALLLGDSALYLCASSLGGGAQHFGDGTRLSIL.

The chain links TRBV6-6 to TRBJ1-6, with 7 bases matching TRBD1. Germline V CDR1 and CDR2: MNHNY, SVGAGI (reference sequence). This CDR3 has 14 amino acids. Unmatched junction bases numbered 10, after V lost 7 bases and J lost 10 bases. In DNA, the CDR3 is TGTGCCAGCACCTTACAGGGGATAAACTCACCCCTCCACTTT. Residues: CASTLQGINSPLHF.

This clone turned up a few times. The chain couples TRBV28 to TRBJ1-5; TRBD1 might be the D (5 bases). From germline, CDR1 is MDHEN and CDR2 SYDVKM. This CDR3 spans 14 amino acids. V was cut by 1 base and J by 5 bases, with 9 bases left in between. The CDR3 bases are TGTGCCAGCAGTTTATTACAGGTCGATCAGCCCCAGCATTTT. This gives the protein CASSLLQVDQPQHF.

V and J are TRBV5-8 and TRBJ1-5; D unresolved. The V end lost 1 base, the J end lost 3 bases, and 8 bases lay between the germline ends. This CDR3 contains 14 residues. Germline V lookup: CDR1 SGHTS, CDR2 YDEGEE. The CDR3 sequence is CASSLQHLNQPQHF. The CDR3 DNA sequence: TGTGCCAGCAGCTTGCAACATCTCAATCAGCCCCAGCATTTT.